This paragraph covers one T cell receptor (beta chain) sequence. The sample belongs to a study of shared clonotypes between healthy human individuals. Data came from immunoSEQ multiplex PCR; TCRdb stores just in-frame clones and leaves some out. Of about 2 million clones listed, 85% to 95% are singletons. This CDR3 contains 15 residues. Per germline, CDR1 MNHEY and CDR2 SVGAGI. V lost 6 bases and J lost 0, with 15 bases in between. The clonotype originates from a man younger than 35 in good health. V usage is TRBV6-5 and J usage is TRBJ2-7; tentative D call: TRBD2 (6 bases). Sequenced input: naive CD4+ T cells sorted from blood. Regarding subset: CD45RA+ positively selected. The CDR3 is CASRGLAASSYEQYF. CDR3 sequence (DNA): TGTGCCAGCAGAGGGTTAGCGGCGTCCTCCTACGAGCAGTACTTC.